Reported below is one TCR beta chain. As yet, its antigen is unknown. Measured with immunoSEQ multiplex PCR; TCRdb has only the in-frame clones, and not every one. Of some 130,000 clones in the sample, around 80% are singletons; the top ten hold 5.5%. These data originate in a study of a mutant IDH1 vaccine in newly diagnosed glioma. Study results and limitations: Overall, 90% to 95% of patients had vaccine-induced immune responses.

Sample time point: week 11, during vaccination. Vaccination comprised doses that each held 300 ug of mutant IDH1 20-mer peptide, plus topical imiquimod. The TCR originated in a man aged 35-49 years with glioma. Sample: PBMCs, taken from a glioma patient whose treatment included an IDH1 peptide vaccine.

The DNA of the CDR3 is TGTGCCAGCAGCGCCCCGGGACTCGGCACAGATACGCAGTATTTT. Translating it yields CASSAPGLGTDTQYF. This chain uses TRBV5-6 with TRBJ2-3, with D possibly being TRBD2 (6 bases). Trimming left V 4 bases short and J 1 base short, with 13 bases between. Germline V gene sequence: CDR1 SGHDT, CDR2 YYEEEE. The CDR3 contains 15 residues.